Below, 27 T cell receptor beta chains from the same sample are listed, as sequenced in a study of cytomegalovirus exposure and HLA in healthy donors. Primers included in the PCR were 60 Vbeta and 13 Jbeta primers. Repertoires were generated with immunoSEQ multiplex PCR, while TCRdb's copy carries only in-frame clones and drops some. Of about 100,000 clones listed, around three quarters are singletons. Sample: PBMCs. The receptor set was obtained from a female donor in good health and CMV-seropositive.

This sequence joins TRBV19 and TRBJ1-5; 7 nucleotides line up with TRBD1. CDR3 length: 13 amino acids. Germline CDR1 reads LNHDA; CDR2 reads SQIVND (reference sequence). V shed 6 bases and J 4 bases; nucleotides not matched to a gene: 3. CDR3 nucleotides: TGTGCCAGTAGCCTGGGACAGAATCAGCCCCAGCATTTT. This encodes CASSLGQNQPQHF.

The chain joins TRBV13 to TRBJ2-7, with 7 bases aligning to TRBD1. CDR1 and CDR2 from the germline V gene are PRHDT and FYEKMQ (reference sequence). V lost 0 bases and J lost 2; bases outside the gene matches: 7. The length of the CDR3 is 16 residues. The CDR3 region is CASSLGSDRDAYEQYF. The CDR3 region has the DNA TGTGCCAGCAGCTTAGGTAGCGACAGGGATGCCTACGAGCAGTACTTC.

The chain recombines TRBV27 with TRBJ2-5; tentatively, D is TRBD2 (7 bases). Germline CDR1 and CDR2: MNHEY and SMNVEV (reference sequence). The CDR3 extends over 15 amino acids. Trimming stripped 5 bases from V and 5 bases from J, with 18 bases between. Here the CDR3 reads CASSPGGGHWETQYF. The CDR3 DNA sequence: TGTGCCAGCAGTCCTGGGGGGGGACATTGGGAGACCCAGTACTTC.

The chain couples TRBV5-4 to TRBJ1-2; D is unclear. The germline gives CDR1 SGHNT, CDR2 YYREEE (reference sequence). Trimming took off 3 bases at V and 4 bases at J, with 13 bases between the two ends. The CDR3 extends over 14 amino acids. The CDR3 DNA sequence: TGTGCCAGCAGCTCAACAACAGTGATCTATGGCTACACCTTC. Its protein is CASSSTTVIYGYTF.

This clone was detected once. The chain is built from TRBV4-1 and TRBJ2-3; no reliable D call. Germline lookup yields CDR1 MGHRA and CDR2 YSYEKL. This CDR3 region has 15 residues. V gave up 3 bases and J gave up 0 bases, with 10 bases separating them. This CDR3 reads CASSQFSGSTDTQYF. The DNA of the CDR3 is TGCGCCAGCAGCCAGTTTTCGGGTAGCACAGATACGCAGTATTTT.

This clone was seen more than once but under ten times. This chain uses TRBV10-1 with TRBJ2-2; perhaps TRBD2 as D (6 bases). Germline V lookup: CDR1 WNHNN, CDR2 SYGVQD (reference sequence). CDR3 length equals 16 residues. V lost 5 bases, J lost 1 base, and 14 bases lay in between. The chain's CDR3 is CASSRTTGQNTGELFF. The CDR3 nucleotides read TGCGCCAGCAGTCGGACTACCGGGCAGAACACCGGGGAGCTGTTTTTT.

The CDR3 protein is CASTNRDRAFGNTIYF. The CDR3 DNA reads as TGTGCCAGCACCAACCGGGACAGGGCGTTTGGAAACACCATATATTTT. The chain recombines TRBV27 with TRBJ1-3, with 9 bases fitting TRBD1. Unmatched junction bases numbered 10, after V lost 7 bases and J lost 3 bases. This CDR3 region has 16 residues. CDR1 is MNHEY and CDR2 is SMNVEV in the germline V gene (reference sequence).

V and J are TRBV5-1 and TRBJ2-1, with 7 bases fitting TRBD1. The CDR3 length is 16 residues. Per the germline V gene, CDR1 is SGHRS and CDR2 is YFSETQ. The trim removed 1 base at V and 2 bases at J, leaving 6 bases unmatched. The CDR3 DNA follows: TGCGCCAGCAGCTTGACAGGGGCCGACGCCTACAATGAGCAGTTCTTC. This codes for CASSLTGADAYNEQFF.

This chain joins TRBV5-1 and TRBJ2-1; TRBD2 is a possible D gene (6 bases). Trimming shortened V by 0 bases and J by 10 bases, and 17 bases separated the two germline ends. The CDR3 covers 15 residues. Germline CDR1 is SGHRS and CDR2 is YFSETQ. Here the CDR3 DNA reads TGCGCCAGCAGCTTGGGAGGAGGGGTGCAGGGAGAGCAGTTCTTC. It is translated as CASSLGGGVQGEQFF.

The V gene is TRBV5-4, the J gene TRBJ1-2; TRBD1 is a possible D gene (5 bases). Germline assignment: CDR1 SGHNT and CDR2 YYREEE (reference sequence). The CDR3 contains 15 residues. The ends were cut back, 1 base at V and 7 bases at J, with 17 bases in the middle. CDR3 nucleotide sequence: TGTGCCAGCAGCTTGCCACAGGTTCCCTCGGGTGGCTACACCTTC. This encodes CASSLPQVPSGGYTF.

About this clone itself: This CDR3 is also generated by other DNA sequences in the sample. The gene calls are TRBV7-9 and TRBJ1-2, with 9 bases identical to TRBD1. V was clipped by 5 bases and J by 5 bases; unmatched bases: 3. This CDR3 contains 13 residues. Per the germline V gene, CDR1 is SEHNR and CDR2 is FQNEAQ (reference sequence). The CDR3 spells CASSPDRGYGYTF. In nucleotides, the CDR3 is TGTGCCAGCAGCCCGGACAGGGGTTATGGCTACACCTTC. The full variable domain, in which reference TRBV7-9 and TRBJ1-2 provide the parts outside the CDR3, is DTGVSQNPRHKITKRGQNVTFRCDPISEHNRLYWYRQTLGQGPEFLTYFQNEAQLEKSRLLSDRFSAERPKGSFSTLEIQRTEQGDSAMYLCASSPDRGYGYTFGSGTRLTVV.

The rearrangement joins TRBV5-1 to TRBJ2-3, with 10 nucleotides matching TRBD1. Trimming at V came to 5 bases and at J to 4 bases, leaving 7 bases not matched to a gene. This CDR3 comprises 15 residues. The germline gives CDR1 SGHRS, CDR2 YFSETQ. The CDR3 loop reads CASSRGGQGPDTQYF. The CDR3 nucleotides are TGCGCCAGCAGTCGGGGGGGACAGGGGCCAGATACGCAGTATTTT.

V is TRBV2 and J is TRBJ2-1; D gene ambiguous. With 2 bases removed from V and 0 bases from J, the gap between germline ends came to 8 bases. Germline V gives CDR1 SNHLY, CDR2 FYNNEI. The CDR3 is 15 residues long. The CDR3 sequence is CASSEFGSSYNEQFF. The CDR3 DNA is TGTGCCAGCAGTGAATTTGGTAGCTCCTACAATGAGCAGTTCTTC.

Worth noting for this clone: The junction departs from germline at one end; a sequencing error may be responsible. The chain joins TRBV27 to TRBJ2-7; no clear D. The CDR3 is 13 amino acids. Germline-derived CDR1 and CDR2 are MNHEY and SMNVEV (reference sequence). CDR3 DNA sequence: TGTGCCATCAGTTCGAGGAGCTCCTACGAGCAGTACTTC. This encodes CAISSRSSYEQYF.

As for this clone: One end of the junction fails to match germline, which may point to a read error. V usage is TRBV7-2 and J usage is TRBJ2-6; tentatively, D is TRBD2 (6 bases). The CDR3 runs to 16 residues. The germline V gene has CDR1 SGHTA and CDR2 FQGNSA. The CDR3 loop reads CASSPGRRSGANGLTF. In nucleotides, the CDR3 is TGTGCCAGCAGCCCAGGGAGGCGCTCTGGGGCCAACGGCCTGACTTTC.

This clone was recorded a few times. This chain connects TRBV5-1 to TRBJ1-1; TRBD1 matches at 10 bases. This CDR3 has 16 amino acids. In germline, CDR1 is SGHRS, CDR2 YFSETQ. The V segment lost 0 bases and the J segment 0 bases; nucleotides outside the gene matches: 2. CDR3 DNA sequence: TGCGCCAGCAGCTTGGAGGGACAGGGGTTGAACACTGAAGCTTTCTTT. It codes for CASSLEGQGLNTEAFF. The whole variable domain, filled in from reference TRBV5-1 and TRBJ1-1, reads KAGVTQTPRYLIKTRGQQVTLSCSPISGHRSVSWYQQTPGQGLQFLFEYFSETQRNKGNFPGRFSGRQFSNSRSEMNVSTLELGDSALYLCASSLEGQGLNTEAFFGQGTRLTVV.

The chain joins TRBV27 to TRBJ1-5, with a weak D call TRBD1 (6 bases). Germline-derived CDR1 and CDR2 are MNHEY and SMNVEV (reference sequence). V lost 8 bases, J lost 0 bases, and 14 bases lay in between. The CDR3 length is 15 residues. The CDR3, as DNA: TGTGCCAGCCGGTTACAGGGTCTTAGCAATCAGCCCCAGCATTTT. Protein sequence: CASRLQGLSNQPQHF.

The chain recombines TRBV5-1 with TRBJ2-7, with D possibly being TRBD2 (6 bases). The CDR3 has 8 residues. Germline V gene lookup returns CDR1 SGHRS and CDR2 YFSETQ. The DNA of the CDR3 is TGCGCCAGCAGCTGGGGGGTGGTC. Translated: CASSWGVV.

The CDR3 region is CASSVGGQVQETQYF. As DNA, the CDR3 is TGTGCCAGCAGCGTAGGAGGACAGGTACAAGAGACCCAGTACTTC. The V call is TRBV9, the J call TRBJ2-5, with 7 bases aligning to TRBD1. This CDR3 is 15 amino acids long. Germline V gene sequence: CDR1 SGDLS, CDR2 YYNGEE. The J segment lost 2 bases and the V segment lost 0 bases, leaving 4 bases of the junction unmatched. Full variable domain (missing parts from reference TRBV9 and TRBJ2-5): DSGVTQTPKHLITATGQRVTLRCSPRSGDLSVYWYQQSLDQGLQFLIQYYNGEERAKGNILERFSAQQFPDLHSELNLSSLELGDSALYFCASSVGGQVQETQYFGPGTRLLVL.

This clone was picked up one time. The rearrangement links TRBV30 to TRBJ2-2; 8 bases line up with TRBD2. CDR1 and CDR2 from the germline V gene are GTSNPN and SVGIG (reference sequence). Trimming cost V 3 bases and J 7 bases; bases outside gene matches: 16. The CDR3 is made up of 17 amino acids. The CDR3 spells CAWRILGVAGRGGELFF. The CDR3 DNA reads TGTGCCTGGAGAATACTCGGAGTAGCGGGACGAGGCGGGGAGCTGTTTTTT.

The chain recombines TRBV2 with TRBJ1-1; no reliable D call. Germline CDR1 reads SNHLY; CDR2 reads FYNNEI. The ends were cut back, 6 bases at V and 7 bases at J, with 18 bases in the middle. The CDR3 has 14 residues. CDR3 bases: TGTGCCAGCAGGAGAAGGGAGGCAGACAATGAAGCTTTCTTT. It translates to CASRRREADNEAFF.

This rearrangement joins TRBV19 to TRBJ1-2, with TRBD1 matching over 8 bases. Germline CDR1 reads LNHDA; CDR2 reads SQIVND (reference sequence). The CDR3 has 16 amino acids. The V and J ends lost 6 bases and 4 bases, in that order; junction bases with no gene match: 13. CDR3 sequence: CASRVRAGGAPYGYTF. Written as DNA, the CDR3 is TGTGCCAGTAGGGTAAGGGCAGGGGGCGCGCCCTATGGCTACACCTTC. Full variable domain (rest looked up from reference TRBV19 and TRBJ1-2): DGGITQSPKYLFRKEGQNVTLSCEQNLNHDAMYWYRQDPGQGLRLIYYSQIVNDFQKGDIAEGYSVSREKKESFPLTVTSAQKNPTAFYLCASRVRAGGAPYGYTFGSGTRLTVV.

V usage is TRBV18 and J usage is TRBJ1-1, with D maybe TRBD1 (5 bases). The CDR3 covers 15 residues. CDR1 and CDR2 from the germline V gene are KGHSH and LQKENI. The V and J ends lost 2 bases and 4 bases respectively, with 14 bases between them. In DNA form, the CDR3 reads TGTGCCAGCTCACCATTGAGAGGGGAGGGCACTGAAGCTTTCTTT. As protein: CASSPLRGEGTEAFF.

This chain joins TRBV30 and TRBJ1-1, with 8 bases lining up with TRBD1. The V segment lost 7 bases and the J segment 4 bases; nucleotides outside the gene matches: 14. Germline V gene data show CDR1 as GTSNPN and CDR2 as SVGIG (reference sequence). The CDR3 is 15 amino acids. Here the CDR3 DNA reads TGTGCCTCCCGGGGACAGGTTCTTAACCCCACTGAAGCTTTCTTT. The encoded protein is CASRGQVLNPTEAFF.

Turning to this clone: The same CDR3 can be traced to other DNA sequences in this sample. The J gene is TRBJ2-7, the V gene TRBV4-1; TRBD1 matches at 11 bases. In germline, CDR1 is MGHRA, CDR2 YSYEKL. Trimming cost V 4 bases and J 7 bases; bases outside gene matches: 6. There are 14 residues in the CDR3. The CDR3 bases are TGCGCCAGCAGCCTGGACAGGGGGCCATATGAGCAGTACTTC. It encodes CASSLDRGPYEQYF.

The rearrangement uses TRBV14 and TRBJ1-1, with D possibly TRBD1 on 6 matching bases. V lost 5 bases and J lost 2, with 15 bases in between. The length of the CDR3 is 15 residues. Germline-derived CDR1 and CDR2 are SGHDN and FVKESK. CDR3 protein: CASSLSRTVNTEAFF. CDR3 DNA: TGTGCCAGCAGCTTATCTCGGACAGTAAACACTGAAGCTTTCTTT.

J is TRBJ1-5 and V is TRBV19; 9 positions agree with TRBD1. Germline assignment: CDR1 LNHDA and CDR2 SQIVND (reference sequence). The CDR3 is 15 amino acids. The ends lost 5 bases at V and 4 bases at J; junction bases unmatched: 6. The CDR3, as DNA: TGTGCCAGTAGTCCCCGAGGACAGGGGAATCAGCCCCAGCATTTT. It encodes CASSPRGQGNQPQHF. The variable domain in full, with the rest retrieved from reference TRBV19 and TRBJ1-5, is DGGITQSPKYLFRKEGQNVTLSCEQNLNHDAMYWYRQDPGQGLRLIYYSQIVNDFQKGDIAEGYSVSREKKESFPLTVTSAQKNPTAFYLCASSPRGQGNQPQHFGDGTRLSIL.